One T cell receptor (beta chain) is described in this entry. What this receptor recognizes is not known. Per-base qualities were not stored, and no clone one base away is much larger. Separate from the roughly 700-subject first cohort, the validation cohort of roughly 110 subjects was the group to which the donors belonged. The source of the sample is a study of cytomegalovirus exposure and HLA in healthy donors (dated by TCRdb to 2017 to 2019). The study in broad terms: A later analysis indicated that the 130 or so validation repertoires were generated on the platform also employed for the approximately 690 repertoires of the first cohort. The study was designed to test whether signatures of past pathogen exposure could be identified by cataloging public T cell receptors. Along with the roughly 670-subject first cohort, a separate validation cohort of about 110 different subjects was used. The study combined high-throughput TCR immunosequencing, statistical association of individual TCRs with disease status, and machine learning to predict cytomegalovirus infection status. Broad study findings and their caveats: A later analysis had no HLA typing for the validation cohort, so co-occurrence there was scored across all 110 or so repertoires. A few of the identified cytomegalovirus-associated TCR beta chains were confirmed in vitro to be specific for cytomegalovirus antigens. In a later analysis, TCRs clustered in the first cohort were found to also tend to co-occur in the roughly 120 validation repertoires, with 90% to 95% of cluster scores above 0. The study gave a list of under 200 TCR beta chains associated with cytomegalovirus. Cytomegalovirus status was reported to be diagnosed by the classifier with high specificity and sensitivity in both the original and validation cohorts. Most TCR sequences were observed very rarely across donors, whereas some public TCRs were present in many individuals. The authors suggested that the approach could potentially be extended to other disease states and immunological phenotypes.

Inclusive of the bounding cysteine and phenylalanine, the CDR3 is 15 residues long. CDR3 DNA only is kept here, 45 bases in frame from base 1. CDR1 and CDR2 (SGHTA, FQGNSA) derive from the germline V gene. V has 1 base trimmed and J has 2 bases trimmed; junction bases matching no gene number 2. The receptor library was made with the immunoSEQ multiplex PCR assay. The authors' pipeline ran thus. A statistical classification framework was developed to diagnose cytomegalovirus status using the catalog of TCR beta chain sequences. TCRdb obtained this table from immuneACCESS and retained in-frame rearrangements with V and J assigned. These tables miss some clones; where compared with another copy, unresolved V genes account for less than half of the shortfall, and the remainder is unexplained. The DNA gave D and trimming, while V, J and clone size come from that table. The sample yields almost 75,000 clones; 85% were counted once. The leading ten clones occupy 3% of the sample.

The origin of this receptor is a man aged 25 to 45 in good health and CMV-seronegative. Sequences were obtained from PBMCs. Recombination joined TRBV7-2 with TRBJ1-3, and TRBD1 matches 7 of the central bases. The DNA sequence is as follows: TGTGCCAGCAGCTTAGGGCAGGGGGCTGGAAACACCATATATTTT. Its amino acids are CASSLGQGAGNTIYF.